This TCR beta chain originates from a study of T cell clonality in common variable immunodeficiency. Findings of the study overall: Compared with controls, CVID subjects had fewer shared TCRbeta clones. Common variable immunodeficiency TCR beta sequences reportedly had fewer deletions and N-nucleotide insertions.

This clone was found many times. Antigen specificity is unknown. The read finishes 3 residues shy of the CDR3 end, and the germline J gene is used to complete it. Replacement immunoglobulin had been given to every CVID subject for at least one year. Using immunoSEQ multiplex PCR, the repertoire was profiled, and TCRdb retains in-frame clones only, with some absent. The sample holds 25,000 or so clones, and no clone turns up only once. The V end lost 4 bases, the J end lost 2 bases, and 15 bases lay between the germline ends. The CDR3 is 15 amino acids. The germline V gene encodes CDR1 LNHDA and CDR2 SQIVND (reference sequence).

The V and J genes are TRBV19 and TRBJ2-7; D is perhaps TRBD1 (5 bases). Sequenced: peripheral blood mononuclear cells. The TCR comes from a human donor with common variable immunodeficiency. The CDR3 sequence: CASSKSYGQTYEQYF. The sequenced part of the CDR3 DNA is TGTGCCAGTAGTAAATCCTATGGACAAACCTACGAG.